This T cell receptor beta chain is from a study of human T cells and chemical hapten exposure. Germline V gene data show CDR1 as SGHTA and CDR2 as FQGNSA. The CDR3 is 15 residues long. Unmatched junction bases numbered 0, after V lost 1 base and J lost 4 bases. MiXCR, applied by TCRdb to the RACE reads, yields one record per CDR3 protein. The data hold about 270,000 distinct CDR3 sequences, with 7.5% to 8% observed a single time. The sample's time point: pre-sensitization, week 0. The treatment is: therapeutic diphenylcyclopropenone sensitization with weekly scalp DPC. Before extraction, the whole blood was not fractionated, and total RNA was taken from it.

The chain is built from TRBV7-2 and TRBJ2-5; TRBD2 matches at 13 bases. The sequence was collected from a man aged 18 to 30 with alopecia areata. Some clones in this sample may be carry-over from other donors' samples. The starting material was whole blood, obtained in connection with sensitization to the hapten diphenylcyclopropenone (DPC). The CDR3: CASSLGLAGGETQYF. The CDR3 bases are TGTGCCAGCAGCTTAGGACTAGCGGGGGGAGAGACCCAGTACTTC.